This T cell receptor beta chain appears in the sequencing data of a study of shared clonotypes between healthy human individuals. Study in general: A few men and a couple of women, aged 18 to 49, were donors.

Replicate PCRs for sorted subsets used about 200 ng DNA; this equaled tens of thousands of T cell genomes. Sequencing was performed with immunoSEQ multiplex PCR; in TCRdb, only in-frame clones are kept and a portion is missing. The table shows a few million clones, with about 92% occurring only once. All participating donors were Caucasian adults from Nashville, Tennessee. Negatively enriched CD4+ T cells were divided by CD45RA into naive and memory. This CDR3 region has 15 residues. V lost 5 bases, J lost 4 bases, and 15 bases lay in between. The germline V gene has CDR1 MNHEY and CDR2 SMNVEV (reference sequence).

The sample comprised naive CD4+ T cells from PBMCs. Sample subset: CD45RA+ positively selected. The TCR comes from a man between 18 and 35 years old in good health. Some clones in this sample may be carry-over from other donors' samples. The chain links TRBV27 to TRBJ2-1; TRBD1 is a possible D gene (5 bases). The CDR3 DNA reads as TGTGCCAGCAGTCTACAAAGGGGCTCTTACAATGAGCAGTTCTTC. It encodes CASSLQRGSYNEQFF.